Listed below are T cell receptor beta chains from one sample, sequenced in a study of OX40 agonist ivuxolimab in advanced cancers. Profiling relied on immunoSEQ multiplex PCR, and the TCRdb table lists in-frame clones only, not all of them. The sample has 30,000 to 40,000 clones; roughly 87% are singletons. This specimen was CD4+ or CD8+ T cells sorted from blood, taken in a trial of the OX40 agonist ivuxolimab. These receptors all stem from an adult with an advanced solid tumor such as melanoma, head and neck, liver or kidney cancer. Both conserved end residues are part of each CDR3. D genes are given only for firm matches. Clone size, where shown, is once, few, many, or a class for clones that have expanded.

len	abundance	v_gene	j_gene	d_gene	CDR3nt	CDR3aa
13	-	TRBV9	TRBJ1-1	-	TGTGCCAGCAAGATGGTCGAGGGGATTGAAGCTTTCTTT	CASKMVEGIEAFF
14	-	TRBV5-5	TRBJ2-7	-	TGTGCCAGCAGCTTGGGAGCGGGCTCCTACGAGCAGTACTTC	CASSLGAGSYEQYF
18	-	TRBV5-4	TRBJ2-3	TRBD2	TGTGCCAGCAGCTTGAGAGCGGGGGGCCTATCACCGGGCGGTACGCAGTATTTT	CASSLRAGGLSPGGTQYF
13	-	TRBV28	TRBJ2-7	TRBD1	TGTGCCAGCAGTCTCGGACAGGGGGACGAGCAGTACTTC	CASSLGQGDEQYF
12	-	TRBV28	TRBJ2-1	-	TGTGCCAGCAGTTTGGGGCGGAATGAGCAGTTCTTC	CASSLGRNEQFF
13	-	TRBV7-8	TRBJ2-1	TRBD2	TGTGCCAGCAGCAGGAGGACTAGCGACGAGCAGTTCTTC	CASSRRTSDEQFF
10	-	TRBV2	TRBJ2-3	-	TGTAATGGTCCGATTAATACGCAGTATTTT	CNGPINTQYF
14	-	TRBV29-1	TRBJ1-2	-	TGCAGCGTTGAACAGGGGACCCGATCGTACGGCTACACCTTC	CSVEQGTRSYGYTF
18	-	TRBV2	TRBJ2-3	-	TGTGCCAGCTCCCCCTTCGTTAGCGGCGGACTTAGCACAGATACGCAGTATTTT	CASSPFVSGGLSTDTQYF
16	few	TRBV7-9	TRBJ2-7	-	TGTGCCAGCAGTACTGGATCCCCACCGCCAACCTACGAGCAGTACTTC	CASSTGSPPPTYEQYF
13	-	TRBV27	TRBJ2-7	-	TGTGCCAGCAGCCTGGCACCAGCCTACGAGCAGTACTTC	CASSLAPAYEQYF
14	-	TRBV27	TRBJ2-5	-	TGTGCCAGCAGTTTAACCTCGCCCCAAGAGACCCAGTACTTC	CASSLTSPQETQYF
15	-	TRBV27	TRBJ2-1	-	TGTGCCAGCAGTTTGGGGGACCCGGTCTACAATGAGCAGTTCTTC	CASSLGDPVYNEQFF
14	-	TRBV27	TRBJ1-1	-	TGTGCCAGCAGTTCCACCATAGGGTTGACTGAAGCTTTCTTT	CASSSTIGLTEAFF
14	-	TRBV30	TRBJ2-6	-	TGTGCCTGGAGTGACGGAGCTGGGGCCAACGTCCTGACTTTC	CAWSDGAGANVLTF
12	-	TRBV7-9	TRBJ2-7	-	TGTGCCAGCAGCTTAGGTTACTACGAGCAGTACTTC	CASSLGYYEQYF
14	-	TRBV6-5	TRBJ2-7	TRBD2	TGTGCCAGCAGTTACTCAGGACTAGCCTACGAGCAGTACTTC	CASSYSGLAYEQYF
15	-	TRBV4-1	TRBJ2-7	-	TGCGCCAGCAGCCAAGTCAGTGAGAACTCCTACGAGCAGTACTTC	CASSQVSENSYEQYF
16	-	TRBV19	TRBJ2-7	TRBD1	TGTGCCAGTAGTTTAGCCGGGACAGCGTTTACCTACGAGCAGTACTTC	CASSLAGTAFTYEQYF
13	-	TRBV30	TRBJ2-5	TRBD2	TGTGCCTGGAGTGATAGCGGGGGGGAGACTCAGTACTTC	CAWSDSGGETQYF
14	-	TRBV27	TRBJ2-1	-	TGTGCCAGCACCCCCTCCGGGACCTACAATGAGCAGTTCTTC	CASTPSGTYNEQFF
14	-	TRBV5-6	TRBJ1-2	-	TGTGCCAGCAGCCCTGGGGAGGGAGTCTATGGCTACACCTTC	CASSPGEGVYGYTF
14	-	TRBV28	TRBJ2-1	-	TGTGCCAGCAGTTTATTGTTGGGAATCAATGAGCAGTTCTTC	CASSLLLGINEQFF
14	-	TRBV5-1	TRBJ1-4	-	TGCGCCAGCAGCTTAGGACAGACTAATGAAAAACTGTTTTTT	CASSLGQTNEKLFF
15	-	TRBV7-8	TRBJ2-3	TRBD2	TGTGCCAGCAGCTTATCTAGCGGGATCACAGATACGCAGTATTTT	CASSLSSGITDTQYF
11	-	TRBV6-6	TRBJ2-7	-	TGTGCCAGCAGTACCGGGGACGAGCAGTACTTC	CASSTGDEQYF
14	-	TRBV2	TRBJ2-7	-	TGTGCCAGCAGTGATTGGCAGGGCGGCTACGAGCAGTACTTC	CASSDWQGGYEQYF
17	-	TRBV5-6	TRBJ1-5	TRBD1	TGTGCCAGCAGCTTGGAGGGTGGACAGGGAAGCAATCAGCCCCAGCATTTT	CASSLEGGQGSNQPQHF
15	-	TRBV19	TRBJ1-1	TRBD1	TGTGCCAGTAGTATAGGGGCAGGGGGAAATACTGAAGCTTTCTTT	CASSIGAGGNTEAFF
14	-	TRBV11-2	TRBJ2-3	TRBD1	TGTGCCAGCAGCTTAGGACAGGGAGCAGATACGCAGTATTTT	CASSLGQGADTQYF
15	-	TRBV10-2	TRBJ2-2	TRBD2	TGCGCCAGCAGTGAAGGGACTAGTTCCGGCGGGGAGCTGTTTTTT	CASSEGTSSGGELFF
12	-	TRBV28	TRBJ2-7	-	TGTGCCAGCAGTTTACCAGGTTACGAGCAGTACTTC	CASSLPGYEQYF
14	once	TRBV19	TRBJ1-2	-	TGTGCCAGTAGTATACAGGGGCGGTACTATGGCTACACCTTC	CASSIQGRYYGYTF
13	-	TRBV7-6	TRBJ2-5	-	TGTGCCAGCAGCTTTTCGTTTGGGGAGACCCAGTACTTC	CASSFSFGETQYF
14	-	TRBV27	TRBJ2-1	-	TGTGCCAGCGCAACTAGTTGGTTCTACAATGAGCAGTTCTTC	CASATSWFYNEQFF
15	-	TRBV5-4	TRBJ2-2	TRBD1	TGTGCCAGCAGTCCCACGACAGGGTTCGCCGGGGAGCTGTTTTTT	CASSPTTGFAGELFF
15	-	TRBV6-5	TRBJ2-7	TRBD1	TGTGCCAGCAGTTACGGACAGGTTCCCACCTACGAGCAGTACTTC	CASSYGQVPTYEQYF
15	-	TRBV30	TRBJ1-2	-	TGTGCCTCCGCGGATGAGCAGGGATGGTTCTATGGCTACACCTTC	CASADEQGWFYGYTF
13	-	TRBV7-9	TRBJ2-7	-	TGTGCCAGCAGCTTAGGTAGAGGGGGAGAGCAGTACTTC	CASSLGRGGEQYF
15	once	TRBV7-6	TRBJ1-1	-	TGTGCCAGCAGCTTAGTAAGGGGCCGGGACACTGAAGCTTTCTTT	CASSLVRGRDTEAFF
17	-	TRBV28	TRBJ2-7	TRBD1	TGTGCCAGCAGTCTGAGACAGGGGGAGATGGGCTCCTACGAGCAGTACTTC	CASSLRQGEMGSYEQYF
18	once	TRBV4-1	TRBJ2-2	TRBD2	TGCGCCAGCAGCGCCGCGGCTAGCGGGAGAATGGGCACCGGGGAGCTGTTTTTT	CASSAAASGRMGTGELFF
15	-	TRBV2	TRBJ2-6	-	TGTGCCAGCAGCGACAGTGGCTCTGGGGCCAACGTCCTGACTTTC	CASSDSGSGANVLTF
15	-	TRBV5-6	TRBJ1-2	TRBD1	TGTGCCAGCAGCCCCATAGGGGGCTCACATTATGGCTACACCTTC	CASSPIGGSHYGYTF
22	-	TRBV28	TRBJ1-6	TRBD1	TGTGCCAGCAGCCAAGAGTCATCTTCGACAGGGGAATCGATCTTCTATAATTCACCCCTCCACTTT	CASSQESSSTGESIFYNSPLHF
14	-	TRBV27	TRBJ1-1	TRBD1	TGTGCCAGCAGTTGGGGCAGGGGGCACCCTGAAGCTTTCTTT	CASSWGRGHPEAFF
15	-	TRBV10-3	TRBJ2-7	-	TGTGCCATCAGGGAGGAGAGGGGCTGGTCCTACGAGCAGTACTTC	CAIREERGWSYEQYF
14	-	TRBV6-5	TRBJ1-4	-	TGTGCCAGCAGTTACTCGTCCCTAGGGTCGGAACTGTTTTTT	CASSYSSLGSELFF
14	once	TRBV10-3	TRBJ1-2	-	TGTGCCATCCTAGCGGAAACCTCGAACTATGGCTACACCTTC	CAILAETSNYGYTF